This entry features one TCR beta chain sequence. The antigen remains undetermined. Libraries for TCR beta were made by quantitative 5'-RACE with molecular barcodes. TCRdb passed the 5' RACE reads through MiXCR, listing each CDR3 protein once. The sample consists of 200,000 to 250,000 distinct CDR3 sequences, roughly 18% of them appearing once. This sample was included in a study of CD8 T cells in ankylosing spondylitis. Study-wide findings and caveats: A motif of roughly eight highly homologous TCR beta variants was seen as apparently characteristic of ankylosing spondylitis blood. The clones that were linked to disease were reported to be significantly enriched in matched synovial fluid samples from ankylosing spondylitis patients.

The sequenced material came from blood, either unsorted or a sorted T cell fraction (not recorded which). The receptor was derived from a male donor with ankylosing spondylitis.

CDR3 protein: CASSLAAGYEQYF. The CDR3 bases are TGTGCCAGCAGCTTAGCTGCCGGATACGAGCAGTACTTC. The genes are TRBV11-2 and TRBJ2-7; D unresolved. The germline V gene has CDR1 SGHAT and CDR2 FQNNGV. The V gene lost 1 base and the J gene lost 4 bases, with 8 bases spanning the gap. This CDR3 spans 13 amino acids.